This T cell receptor (beta chain) was recorded in a study of blood T cell repertoires in COVID-19. Data came from immunoSEQ multiplex PCR; TCRdb stores just in-frame clones and leaves some out. Counted here are roughly 65,000 clones, roughly 92% occurring once; the ten biggest clones make up approximately 2.9%. The CDR3 loop spans 14 amino acids. The V gene's germline CDR1 is SGHRS and CDR2 YFSETQ. The V and J ends lost 7 bases and 2 bases, in that order; junction bases with no gene match: 9. The sample comprised peripheral blood. This TCR was recovered from a man aged 70 or older with active COVID-19. The J gene is TRBJ2-7, the V gene TRBV5-1; 7 bases are a match to TRBD1. DNA for the CDR3: TGCGCCAGCTGGTGGGGGACAGAGCCCTACGAGCAGTACTTC. Amino acids: CASWWGTEPYEQYF.